This paragraph covers one TCR beta chain sequence. The CDR3 sequence is 16 residues long. Sequenced by immunoSEQ multiplex PCR; TCRdb stores in-frame clones only, minus some. Among tens of thousands of clones, 75% to 95% were seen once, and the ten largest hold about 12%. This sample stems from a study of blood T cell repertoires in COVID-19. Overall study context: Acute-phase and convalescent COVID-19 samples originated in the United States, Italy and Spain.

The J gene is TRBJ1-1, the V gene TRBV21-1; TRBD1 is taken as the D call from the table, unchecked against the DNA. TRBV21-1 is shown as a pseudogene. Sequenced input: peripheral blood. This clonotype was obtained from a human donor with active COVID-19. The donor label of this sample is uncertain. The CDR3 reads CASSKRGQYMNTEAFF. The CDR3 DNA is TGTGCCAGCAGCAAAAGGGGTCAATACATGAACACTGAAGCTTTCTTT.